This T cell receptor beta chain was recovered during a study of blood T cell repertoires in COVID-19. Turning to the study itself: The United States, Italy and Spain provided the acute and convalescent COVID-19 samples. T cells, B-cell-depleted T cells, or PBMCs provided the cDNA or gDNA that served as material.

In the authors' methods: Counts of nucleated cells, estimated from reference gene primer amplification, were obtained. TCRdb keeps only in-frame clones here, not all; method: immunoSEQ multiplex PCR. That table is the source of V, J and clone size, and D and trimming were worked out from the DNA. The top ten clones hold roughly 11% of a sample with 250,000 to 300,000 clones, 80% to 90% of them seen once. Germline V gene lookup returns CDR1 LGHNA and CDR2 YNFKEQ. Between the trimmed V and J ends, which lost 4 bases and 2 bases, there was a span of 17 bases. The CDR3 length is 16 residues. This clone was seen only once.

The source of this sequence is a woman in her 70s with acute or convalescent COVID-19. The rearrangement links TRBV4-2 to TRBJ1-1; D is unresolved. Sequenced input: peripheral blood. The CDR3 loop reads CASSRQGGRGNTEAFF. CDR3 nucleotide sequence: TGTGCCAGCAGCCGGCAAGGAGGCCGGGGAAACACTGAAGCTTTCTTT.